This TCR beta chain originates from a study of shared clonotypes between healthy human individuals. Study findings and constraints: Several donors held about 5% of naive CD4 clonotypes in common. Naive subsets usually exceeded memory subsets in estimated richness.

The repertoire was sequenced with immunoSEQ multiplex PCR; TCRdb's copy has only in-frame clones and lacks some. Of about 1,900,000 clones listed, 85% to 95% are singletons. Notes on this clone: Its antigen remains unknown.

Naive CD8 cells lacked CD45RO and underwent positive selection for CCR7, leaving out terminally differentiated effector memory CD45RA+ cells. The CDR3 loop spans 14 amino acids. Germline V CDR1 and CDR2: SNHLY, FYNNEI. With 2 bases removed from V and 3 bases from J, the gap between germline ends came to 10 bases. The sequence was obtained from a man younger than 35 in good health. The rearrangement joins TRBV2 to TRBJ2-5, with TRBD2 as a possible D gene (6 bases). The sequenced sample was naive CD8+ T cells sorted from blood. The CDR3 here is CASSEWWGEETQYF. DNA for the CDR3: TGTGCCAGCAGTGAATGGTGGGGGGAAGAGACCCAGTACTTC.